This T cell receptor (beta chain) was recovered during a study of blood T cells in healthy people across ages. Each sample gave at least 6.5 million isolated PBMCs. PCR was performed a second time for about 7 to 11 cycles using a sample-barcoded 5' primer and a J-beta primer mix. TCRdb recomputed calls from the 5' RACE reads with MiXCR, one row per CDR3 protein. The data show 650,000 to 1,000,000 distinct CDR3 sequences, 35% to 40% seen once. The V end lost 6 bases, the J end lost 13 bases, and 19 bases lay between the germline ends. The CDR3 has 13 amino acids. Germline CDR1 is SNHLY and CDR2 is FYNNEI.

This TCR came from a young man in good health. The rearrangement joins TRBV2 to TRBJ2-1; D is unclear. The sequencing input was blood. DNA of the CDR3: TGTGCCAGCAGGAACACGGGTGTGGAGACCCAGTTCTTC. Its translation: CASRNTGVETQFF.